A selection of T cell receptor beta chains follows, all from one sample in a study of cytomegalovirus exposure and HLA in healthy donors. Some clones are missing from TCRdb's copy, which holds only in-frame ones; the method was immunoSEQ multiplex PCR. The sample gives roughly 130,000 clones, approximately 80% of which show up once; 1% to 1.5% is in the top ten. Source material: PBMCs. These TCRs come from a girl aged 2-10 years in good health and CMV-seronegative. Each CDR3 is given with its conserved first and last residue. D genes are given only for firm matches. Expanded clones are given a class, and other clones once, few, many or no size at all.

CDR3 DNA	CDR3 protein	D gene	V gene	clone size	J gene
TGTGCCAGCAGCCGAGAGGACAGGGCCTATGGCTACACCTTC	CASSREDRAYGYTF	TRBD1	TRBV14	once	TRBJ1-2
TGTGCCACCAGCTTCACACAGAACACTGAAGCTTTCTTT	CATSFTQNTEAFF	.	TRBV15	.	TRBJ1-1
TGTGCCAGCTCTGTTCTTCTCAGCGGAAGCTATGGCTACACCTTC	CASSVLLSGSYGYTF	.	TRBV28	.	TRBJ1-2
TGTGCCAGCAGCTTGAATACAGCTGCTAATGAAAAACTGTTTTTT	CASSLNTAANEKLFF	.	TRBV5-8	few	TRBJ1-4
TGTGCCACCAGCACATTTAGCGGGAGGGACCAAGAGACCCAGTACTTC	CATSTFSGRDQETQYF	TRBD2	TRBV15	.	TRBJ2-5
TGTGCCAGCAGCCAAGATTGGCAGAGCAATCAGCCCCAGCATTTT	CASSQDWQSNQPQHF	.	TRBV4-2	once	TRBJ1-5
TGTGCCAGCAGAGATGGACAGGGCCCTTATGGCTACACCTTC	CASRDGQGPYGYTF	TRBD1	TRBV27	once	TRBJ1-2
TGTGCCAGCAGTGAAATAAACACTGAAGCTTTCTTT	CASSEINTEAFF	.	TRBV6-1	.	TRBJ1-1
TGCGCCAGCAGCCAAGTTGGGACAGGCCGCCGAGTCACTGAAGCTTTCTTT	CASSQVGTGRRVTEAFF	TRBD1	TRBV4-1	.	TRBJ1-1
TGTGCCAGCAGTTTCCCCGGAGGCGTTTTCTTT	CASSFPGGVFF	.	TRBV28	.	TRBJ1-1
TGCGCCAGCAGCTTCCCGGGACTCCAAGAGACCCAGTACTTC	CASSFPGLQETQYF	.	TRBV5-1	once	TRBJ2-5
TGTGCCAGCAGACGCTTGGACAGGGGTAACAAAAACATTCAGTACTTC	CASRRLDRGNKNIQYF	TRBD1	TRBV2	.	TRBJ2-4
TGTGCCAGCAGCTCCTTTAGGGACAGGGGCCAAGAGACCCAGTACTTC	CASSSFRDRGQETQYF	TRBD1	TRBV5-8	.	TRBJ2-5
TGTGCCAGCAGCTCCCGGGGAGGTAAGGCTGGAAACACCATATATTTT	CASSSRGGKAGNTIYF	.	TRBV5-4	.	TRBJ1-3
TGTGCCAGCAGTGATGAGGACAATGAGCAGTTCTTC	CASSDEDNEQFF	.	TRBV25-1	.	TRBJ2-1
TGTGCTAGCAGCTCAGTCTTACTAGCGGGGGGCCCGTCCTCCTACAATGAGCAGTTCTTC	CASSSVLLAGGPSSYNEQFF	TRBD2	TRBV7-7	once	TRBJ2-1
TGTGCCTGCAAACAGGGGCCGAACTATGGCTACACCTTC	CACKQGPNYGYTF	TRBD1	TRBV30	.	TRBJ1-2
TGTGCCAGCAGTTACTCGACAGGGGGAGGCACTGAAGCTTTCTTT	CASSYSTGGGTEAFF	TRBD1	TRBV6-5	.	TRBJ1-1
TGTGCCAGCAGCTTAGCGTTTAGCGGCTACGAGCAGTACTTC	CASSLAFSGYEQYF	.	TRBV7-6	.	TRBJ2-7
TGTGCCAGCAGTGAATTCAGGGAGGGTCAGAAAGCCCCCGAGCAGTACTTC	CASSEFREGQKAPEQYF	TRBD2	TRBV25-1	once	TRBJ2-7
TGTGCCAGCAAGGTTGGAGGGGAAAGCACTGAAGCTTTCTTT	CASKVGGESTEAFF	.	TRBV6-6	.	TRBJ1-1
TGTGCCAGCAGCCGTCGGGACAGCCATTTCCTCTTC	CASSRRDSHFLF	TRBD1	TRBV5-4	.	TRBJ1-2
TGTGCCTGGAGTGTGGACAGGGGAAACGAGCAGTACTTC	CAWSVDRGNEQYF	TRBD1	TRBV30	.	TRBJ2-7
TGTGCCAGTAGTGTGACTAGCGGGCGAGACAATGAGCAGTTCTTC	CASSVTSGRDNEQFF	TRBD2	TRBV19	few	TRBJ2-1
TGTGCCAGCTCACCCGACGACAGGGAACAAGAGACCCAGTACTTC	CASSPDDREQETQYF	TRBD1	TRBV18	.	TRBJ2-5
TGTGCCAGCAGTGTCCATCCCTCCGGGACTAGCGGGAGGGTGAGGGATGAGCAGTTCTTC	CASSVHPSGTSGRVRDEQFF	TRBD2	TRBV6-1	.	TRBJ2-1
TGCAGCGTTGAAAGGAGGTTGAACACTGAAGCTTTCTTT	CSVERRLNTEAFF	.	TRBV29-1	.	TRBJ1-1
TGTGCCAGTAGGGGTAGTAGCGGGAGCTCTTACAATGAGCAGTTCTTC	CASRGSSGSSYNEQFF	TRBD2	TRBV19	.	TRBJ2-1
TGTGCCAGCAGTTACTCTGACAGCACCCCTGGCTACACCTTC	CASSYSDSTPGYTF	.	TRBV6-6	.	TRBJ1-2
TGTGCCAGCAGTGGAACCCAGGGGATCAGGGGCTACACCTTC	CASSGTQGIRGYTF	.	TRBV2	.	TRBJ1-2
TGCAGCGTAACCGGGACAGGGGCAGGTGAGCAGTACTTC	CSVTGTGAGEQYF	TRBD1	TRBV29-1	.	TRBJ2-7
TGCGCCAGCAGCCATGTTAGGGGGGAGGGGGAGACTGAAGCTTTCTTT	CASSHVRGEGETEAFF	.	TRBV4-3	.	TRBJ1-1
TGTGCCAGCAGCTCAGGACAGGGGTATGAGCAGTTCTTC	CASSSGQGYEQFF	TRBD1	TRBV5-4	few	TRBJ2-1
TGTGCCAGCAGTAAAACCACGGGGGGACCTAGAACCGAGCAGTACTTC	CASSKTTGGPRTEQYF	TRBD2	TRBV7-9	.	TRBJ2-7
TGCGCCAGCAGACTAGGCTTTGAGCAGTTCTTC	CASRLGFEQFF	.	TRBV5-1	.	TRBJ2-1
TGTGCCAGCAGCTTAATAAGAGGGCTGGGCACAGATACGCAGTATTTT	CASSLIRGLGTDTQYF	.	TRBV7-3	once	TRBJ2-3
TGCGCCAGCAGCCCTATCCCGCTAGCGGGAGGGCCCCACGAGCAGTACTTC	CASSPIPLAGGPHEQYF	TRBD2	TRBV4-1	.	TRBJ2-7
TGTGCCAGCAGCCCCGGGACTACACCAACAGATACGCAGTATTTT	CASSPGTTPTDTQYF	TRBD2	TRBV9	.	TRBJ2-3
TGTGCCAGCACCTATATCGGGTCGGGCACTGAAGCTTTCTTT	CASTYIGSGTEAFF	.	TRBV5-4	.	TRBJ1-1
TGTGCCAGCAGTTTGGGGGGAACTTACGAGCAGTACTTC	CASSLGGTYEQYF	.	TRBV28	.	TRBJ2-7
TGTGCCAGCAGTTATCAAGACAGCCGTAAGCAGTTCTTC	CASSYQDSRKQFF	.	TRBV6-5	.	TRBJ2-1
TGCGCCAGCAGCCAGGAAACAGGGGATACTGAAGCTTTCTTT	CASSQETGDTEAFF	TRBD1	TRBV4-1	.	TRBJ1-1
TGTGCCAGCAGCTTAGCGCGACTTTACTACGAGCAGTACTTC	CASSLARLYYEQYF	.	TRBV7-2	.	TRBJ2-7
TGCAGCGTTGAAGAAGGCGGACAGGGGGCTGACGAGCAGTACTTC	CSVEEGGQGADEQYF	TRBD1	TRBV29-1	.	TRBJ2-7
TGTGCCAGCAGCTCCGCTATAGCGGGAACGAACACCGGGGAGCTGTTTTTT	CASSSAIAGTNTGELFF	TRBD2	TRBV5-4	.	TRBJ2-2
TGTGCCAGCAGGGGACTAGCGATGGAGACCCAGTACTTC	CASRGLAMETQYF	TRBD2	TRBV6-5	.	TRBJ2-5
TGTGCCAGCAGCAAAGTGAACAGGGATGGGCACAATGAGCAGTTCTTC	CASSKVNRDGHNEQFF	.	TRBV21-1	once	TRBJ2-1
TGCGCCAGCAGCCAAGCATTCGGGAGCTCCTACGAGCAGTACTTC	CASSQAFGSSYEQYF	.	TRBV4-1	few	TRBJ2-7
TGTGCCAGCAGCCCCCGGACAGGTGCGAACACCGGGGAGCTGTTTTTT	CASSPRTGANTGELFF	TRBD1	TRBV9	.	TRBJ2-2
TGTGCTAGTGGTTTGGAACAGGGGCCGAGCGAGCAGTTCTTC	CASGLEQGPSEQFF	TRBD1	TRBV12-5	.	TRBJ2-1
TGTGCCAGCAGGAGAGGACAGCCAATGAACACTGAAGCTTTCTTT	CASRRGQPMNTEAFF	.	TRBV6-5	.	TRBJ1-1
TGCGCCAGCAGCTTAGCGACTAGCACCTACGAGCAGTACTTC	CASSLATSTYEQYF	TRBD2	TRBV5-1	.	TRBJ2-7